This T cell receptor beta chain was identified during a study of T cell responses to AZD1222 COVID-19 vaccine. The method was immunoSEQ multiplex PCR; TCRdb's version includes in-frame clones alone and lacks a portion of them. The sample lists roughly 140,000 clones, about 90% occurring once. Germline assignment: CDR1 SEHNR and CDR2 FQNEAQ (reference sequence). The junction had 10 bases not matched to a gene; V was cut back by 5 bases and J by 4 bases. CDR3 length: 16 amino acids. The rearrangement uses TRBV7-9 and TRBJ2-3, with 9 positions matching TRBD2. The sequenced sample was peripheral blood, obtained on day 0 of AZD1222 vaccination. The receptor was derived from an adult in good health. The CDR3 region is CASSRIFAGGADTQYF. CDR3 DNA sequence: TGTGCCAGCAGCCGAATCTTTGCGGGAGGGGCAGATACGCAGTATTTT.